This entry features one T cell receptor (beta chain) sequence. The CDR3 has 14 residues. With V trimmed by 3 bases and J by 3 bases, 6 bases remained unmatched. The germline V gene has CDR1 SGHDT and CDR2 YYEEEE. The data were obtained in a study of OX40 agonist ivuxolimab in advanced cancers. The protocol was immunoSEQ multiplex PCR, while the TCRdb copy is restricted to in-frame clones and leaves out a portion. The sample lists around 94,000 clones; about 92% were seen once. The source was CD4+ or CD8+ T cells sorted from blood, collected in a trial of the OX40 agonist ivuxolimab. The chain combines TRBV5-6 with TRBJ2-7, with 7 bases matching TRBD2. The origin of this receptor is an adult with an advanced solid tumor such as melanoma, head and neck, liver or kidney cancer. The CDR3 loop reads CASSSGTNFYEQYF. The CDR3 region has the DNA TGTGCCAGCAGCTCCGGGACTAATTTCTACGAGCAGTACTTC.